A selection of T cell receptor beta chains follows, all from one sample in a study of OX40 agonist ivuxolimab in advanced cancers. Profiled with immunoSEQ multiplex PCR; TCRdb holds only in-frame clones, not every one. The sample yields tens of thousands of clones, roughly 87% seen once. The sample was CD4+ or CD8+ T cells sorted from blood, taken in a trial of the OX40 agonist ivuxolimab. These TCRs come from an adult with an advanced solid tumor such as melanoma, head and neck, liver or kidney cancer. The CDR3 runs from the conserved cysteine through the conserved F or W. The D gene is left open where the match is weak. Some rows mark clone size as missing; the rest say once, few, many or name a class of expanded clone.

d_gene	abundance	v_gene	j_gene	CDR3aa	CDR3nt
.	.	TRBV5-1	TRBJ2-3	CASSLVRGTDTQYF	TGCGCCAGCAGCTTGGTGCGGGGCACAGATACGCAGTATTTT
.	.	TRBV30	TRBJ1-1	CAWTGTSWGEAFF	TGTGCCTGGACAGGGACTTCCTGGGGTGAAGCTTTCTTT
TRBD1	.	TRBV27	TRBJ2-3	CASTDRERTDTQYF	TGTGCCAGCACCGACAGGGAACGCACAGATACGCAGTATTTT
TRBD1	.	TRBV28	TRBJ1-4	CASNKGTGGSEKLFF	TGTGCCAGCAATAAAGGGACAGGGGGTAGTGAAAAACTGTTTTTT
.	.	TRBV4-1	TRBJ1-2	CASSQAGDYGYTF	TGCGCCAGCAGCCAAGCCGGGGACTATGGCTACACCTTC
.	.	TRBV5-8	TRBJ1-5	CASSSEGRGNQPQHF	TGTGCCAGCAGCTCTGAAGGTAGGGGCAATCAGCCCCAGCATTTT
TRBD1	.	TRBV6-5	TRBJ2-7	CASIDTGGYEQYF	TGTGCCAGCATAGATACAGGGGGTTACGAGCAGTACTTC
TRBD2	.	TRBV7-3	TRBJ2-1	CASSEGTSVVNEQFF	TGTGCCAGCAGCGAGGGGACTAGCGTAGTTAATGAGCAGTTCTTC
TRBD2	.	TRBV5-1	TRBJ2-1	CASSLAIPTSGVVFYNEQFF	TGCGCCAGCAGCTTGGCCATTCCGACTAGCGGGGTAGTATTCTACAATGAGCAGTTCTTC
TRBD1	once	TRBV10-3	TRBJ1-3	CAIRGTAGNTIYF	TGTGCCATCAGGGGGACAGCTGGAAACACCATATATTTT
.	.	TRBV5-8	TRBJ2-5	CASSLIGQSSSETQYF	TGTGCCAGCAGCTTGATAGGACAGAGTTCATCGGAGACCCAGTACTTC
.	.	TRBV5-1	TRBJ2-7	CASSPDREGEQYF	TGCGCCAGCAGCCCGGACAGGGAGGGCGAGCAGTACTTC
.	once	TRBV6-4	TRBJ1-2	CASSARQLPYGYTF	TGTGCCAGCAGTGCGAGACAGCTACCCTATGGCTACACCTTC
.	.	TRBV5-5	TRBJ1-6	CASSWDFSNSPLHF	TGTGCCAGCAGCTGGGACTTCAGTAATTCACCCCTCCACTTT
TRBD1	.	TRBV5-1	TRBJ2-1	CASSSAGTGRLSSYNEQFF	TGCGCCAGCAGCAGCGCCGGGACAGGACGTCTAAGCTCCTACAATGAGCAGTTCTTC
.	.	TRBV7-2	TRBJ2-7	CASSLEQTSSYEQYF	TGTGCCAGCAGCTTAGAACAGACTAGCTCCTACGAGCAGTACTTC
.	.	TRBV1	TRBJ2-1	CTSSQPPRTRGAYNEQFF	TGCACCAGCAGCCAACCTCCTCGGACTAGAGGGGCTTACAATGAGCAGTTCTTC
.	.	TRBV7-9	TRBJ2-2	CASSFRANTGELFF	TGTGCCAGCAGCTTCAGGGCAAACACCGGGGAGCTGTTTTTT
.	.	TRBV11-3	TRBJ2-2	CASSLGHLNTGELFF	TGTGCCAGCAGCTTAGGGCACCTCAACACCGGGGAGCTGTTTTTT
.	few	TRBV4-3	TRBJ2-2	CASSQSVTVTGELFF	TGCGCCAGCAGCCAATCGGTGACGGTAACCGGGGAGCTGTTTTTT
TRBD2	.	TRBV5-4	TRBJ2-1	CASSLSGLAGGPREQFF	TGTGCCAGCAGCTTGAGTGGACTAGCGGGGGGACCCCGGGAGCAGTTCTTC
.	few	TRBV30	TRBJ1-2	CAWRNKGSTNYGYTF	TGTGCCTGGAGGAATAAGGGCAGCACTAACTATGGCTACACCTTC
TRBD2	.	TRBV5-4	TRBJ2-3	CASSSPGGLASDTQYF	TGTGCCAGCAGCTCACCAGGCGGACTAGCGTCAGATACGCAGTATTTT
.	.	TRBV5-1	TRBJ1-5	CASSSQGNQPQHF	TGCGCCAGCAGCTCGCAGGGGAATCAGCCCCAGCATTTT
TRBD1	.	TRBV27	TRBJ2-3	CASSLQGALTDTQYF	TGTGCCAGCAGTTTACAGGGGGCTCTCACAGATACGCAGTATTTT